A single sample gave rise to the 3 T cell receptor beta chains below, sequenced in a study of T cell responses to AZD1222 COVID-19 vaccine. Measured with immunoSEQ multiplex PCR; TCRdb has only the in-frame clones, and not every one. The data show 75,000 to 100,000 clones, approximately 88% seen once. Source: peripheral blood, taken on day 0 of AZD1222 vaccination. Receptor source: an adult in good health.

The chain links TRBV7-9 to TRBJ2-2; 11 bases are a match to TRBD2. CDR1 and CDR2 (germline): SEHNR, FQNEAQ (reference sequence). V shed 5 bases and J 5 bases; nucleotides not matched to a gene: 16. The CDR3 has 19 amino acids. CDR3 loop: CASSGHGTSGYEGTGELFF. The CDR3 DNA sequence: TGTGCCAGCAGCGGACATGGGACTAGCGGCTACGAAGGGACCGGGGAGCTGTTTTTT.

This chain connects TRBV18 to TRBJ2-7; a possible D gene is TRBD2 (5 bases). This CDR3 is 14 amino acids long. Germline CDR1 reads KGHSH; CDR2 reads LQKENI. V was pared by 3 bases and J by 6 bases, with 15 bases between. Here the CDR3 reads CASSPREKEVEQYF. The DNA of the CDR3 is TGTGCCAGCTCACCCCGGGAAAAGGAGGTCGAGCAGTACTTC.

This rearrangement joins TRBV7-9 to TRBJ1-1; D is unresolved. V was clipped by 1 base and J by 9 bases, with 9 bases between them. Germline V gene lookup returns CDR1 SEHNR and CDR2 FQNEAQ (reference sequence). This CDR3 has 12 residues. In DNA form, the CDR3 reads TGTGCCAGCAGCTTAGGGGCAAATAAAGCTTTCTTT. Protein product: CASSLGANKAFF.